This T cell receptor beta chain was identified during a study of identical twins. The CDR3 is made up of 16 amino acids. The ends lost 5 bases at V and 0 bases at J; junction bases unmatched: 7. Germline assignment: CDR1 SEHNR and CDR2 FQNEAQ (reference sequence). TCRdb independently ran MiXCR on the 5' RACE reads; one entry per CDR3 protein. This table holds 1.5 million to 2 million distinct CDR3 sequences, 25% to 35% found once. Sequences were obtained from cord blood. This TCR derives from a newborn girl in good health. The V call is TRBV7-9, the J call TRBJ2-7, with 10 nucleotides matching TRBD2. The CDR3 DNA reads as TGTGCCAGCAGCCCAGGGACTAGCGCGAGCTCCTACGAGCAGTACTTC. This encodes CASSPGTSASSYEQYF.